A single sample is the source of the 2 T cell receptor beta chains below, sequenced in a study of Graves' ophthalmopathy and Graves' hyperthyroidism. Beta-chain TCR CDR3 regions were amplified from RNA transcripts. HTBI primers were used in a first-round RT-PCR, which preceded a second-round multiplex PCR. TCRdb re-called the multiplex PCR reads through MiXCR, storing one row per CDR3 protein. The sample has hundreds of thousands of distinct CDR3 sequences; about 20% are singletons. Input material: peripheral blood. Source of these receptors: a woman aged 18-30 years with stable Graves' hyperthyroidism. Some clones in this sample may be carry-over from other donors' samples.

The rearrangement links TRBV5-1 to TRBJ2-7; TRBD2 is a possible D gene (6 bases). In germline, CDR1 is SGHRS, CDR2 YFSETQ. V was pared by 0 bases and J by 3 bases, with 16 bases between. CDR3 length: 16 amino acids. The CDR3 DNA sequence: TGCGCCAGCAGCTTGGATTATGCGGGGACGGACTACGAGCAGTACTTC. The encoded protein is CASSLDYAGTDYEQYF.

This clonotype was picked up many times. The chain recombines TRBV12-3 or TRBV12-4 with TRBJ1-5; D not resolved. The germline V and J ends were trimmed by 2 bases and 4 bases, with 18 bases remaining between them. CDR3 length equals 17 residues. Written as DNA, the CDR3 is TGTGCCAGCAGTTTAAAAGAGCCCGGACGCGGAAATCAGCCCCAGCATTTT. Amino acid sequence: CASSLKEPGRGNQPQHF.